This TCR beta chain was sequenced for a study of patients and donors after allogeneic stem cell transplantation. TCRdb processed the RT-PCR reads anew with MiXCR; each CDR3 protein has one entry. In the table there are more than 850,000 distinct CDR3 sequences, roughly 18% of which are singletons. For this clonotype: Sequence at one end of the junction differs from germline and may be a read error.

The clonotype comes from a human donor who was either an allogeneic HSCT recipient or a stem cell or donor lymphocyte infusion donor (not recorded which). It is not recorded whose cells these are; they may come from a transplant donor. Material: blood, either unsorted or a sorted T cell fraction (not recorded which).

The chain's CDR3 is CASSPPGQGTNEQCF. The CDR3, as DNA: TGTGCCAGCAGCCCCCCGGGACAGGGGACCAACGAGCAGTGCTTC. The chain is built from TRBV3-1 and TRBJ2-7; 10 bases match TRBD1. Germline CDR1 and CDR2: LGHDT and YNNKEL (reference sequence). The CDR3 length is 15 residues.